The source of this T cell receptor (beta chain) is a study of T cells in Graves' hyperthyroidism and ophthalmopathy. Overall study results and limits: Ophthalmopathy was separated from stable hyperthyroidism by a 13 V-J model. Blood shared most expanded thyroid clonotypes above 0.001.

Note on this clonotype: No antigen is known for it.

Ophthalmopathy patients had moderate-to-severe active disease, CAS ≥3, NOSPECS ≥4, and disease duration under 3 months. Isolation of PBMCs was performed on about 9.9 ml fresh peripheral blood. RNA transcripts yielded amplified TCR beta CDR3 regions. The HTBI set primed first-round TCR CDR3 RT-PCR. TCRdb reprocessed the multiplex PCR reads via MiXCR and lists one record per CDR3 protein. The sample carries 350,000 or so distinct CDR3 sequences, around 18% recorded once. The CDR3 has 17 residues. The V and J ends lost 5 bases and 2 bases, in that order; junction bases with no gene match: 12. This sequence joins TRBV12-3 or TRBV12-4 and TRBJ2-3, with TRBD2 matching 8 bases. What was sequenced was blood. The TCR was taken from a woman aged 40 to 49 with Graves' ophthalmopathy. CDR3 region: CASSRSEAGVNTDTQYF. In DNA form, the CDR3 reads TGTGCCAGCAGTCGCTCTGAAGCGGGAGTGAACACAGATACGCAGTATTTT.